Included here is one T cell receptor (beta chain) sequence, with context. Its antigen is still unknown. Alongside a J-beta primer mix, a sample-barcoded 5' primer served in a second PCR lasting 7 to 11 cycles. TCRdb re-analysed the 5' RACE reads in MiXCR, keeping a single row per CDR3 protein. Among around 990,000 distinct CDR3 sequences listed, around two fifths were seen once. The data belong to a study of blood T cells in healthy people across ages. Study-level points and caveats: No conclusive comparison of naive versus antigen-experienced cells was possible with unsorted PBMCs. It was the long-lived donors that had more naive CD4+ cells and higher diversity than aged donors. Underestimates were what the diversity estimates from one million T cells were considered to be.

Trimming shortened V by 4 bases and J by 6 bases, and 17 bases separated the two germline ends. CDR3 length equals 15 residues. In germline, CDR1 is SGHRS, CDR2 YFSETQ. Specimen: blood. The source is a man younger than 30 in good health. The V gene is TRBV5-1, the J gene TRBJ2-1; D gene unclear. CDR3: CASSPSVVGLNEQFF. The CDR3 DNA reads TGCGCCAGCAGCCCCTCGGTAGTAGGGCTCAATGAGCAGTTCTTC.